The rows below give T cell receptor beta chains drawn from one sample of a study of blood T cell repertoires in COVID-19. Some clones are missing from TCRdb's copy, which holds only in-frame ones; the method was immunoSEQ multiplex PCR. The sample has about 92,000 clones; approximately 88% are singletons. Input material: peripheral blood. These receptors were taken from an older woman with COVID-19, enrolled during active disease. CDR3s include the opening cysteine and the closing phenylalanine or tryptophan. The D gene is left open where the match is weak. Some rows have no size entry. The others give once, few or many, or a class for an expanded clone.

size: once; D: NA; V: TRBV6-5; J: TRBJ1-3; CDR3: CATRGTGNTIYF; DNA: TGTGCCACTCGGGGGACTGGAAACACCATATATTTT
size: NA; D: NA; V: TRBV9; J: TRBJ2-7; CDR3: CASSRGGVNYEQYF; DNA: TGTGCCAGCAGCCGAGGAGGGGTGAACTACGAGCAGTACTTC
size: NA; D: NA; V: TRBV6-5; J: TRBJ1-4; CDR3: CASRSAGATNEKLFF; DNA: TGTGCCAGCAGATCGGCCGGAGCAACTAATGAAAAACTGTTTTTT
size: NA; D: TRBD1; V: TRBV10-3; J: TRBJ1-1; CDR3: CAIRKGQGGTEAFF; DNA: TGTGCCATCAGAAAGGGACAGGGTGGGACTGAAGCTTTCTTT
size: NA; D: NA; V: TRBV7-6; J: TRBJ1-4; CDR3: CASSFGRSTTNEKLFF; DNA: TGTGCCAGCAGCTTCGGCAGGTCGACCACTAATGAAAAACTGTTTTTT
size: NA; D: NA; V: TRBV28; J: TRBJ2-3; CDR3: CASRYTDTQYF; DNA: TGTGCCAGCAGATACACAGATACGCAGTATTTT
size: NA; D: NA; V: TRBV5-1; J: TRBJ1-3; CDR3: CASSLVGGSSGNTIYF; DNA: TGCGCCAGCAGCTTGGTTGGGGGCAGCTCTGGAAACACCATATATTTT
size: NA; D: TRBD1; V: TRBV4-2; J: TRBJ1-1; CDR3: CASSHGWDRTTF; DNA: TGTGCCAGCAGCCACGGCTGGGACAGGACCACCTTT
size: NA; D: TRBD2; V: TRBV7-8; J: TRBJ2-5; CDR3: CASSLERGLGTQYF; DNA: TGTGCCAGCAGCTTAGAGCGGGGGCTTGGAACCCAGTACTTC
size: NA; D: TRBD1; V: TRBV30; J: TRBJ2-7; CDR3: CAWILPGQGYYEQYF; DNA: TGTGCCTGGATTTTGCCGGGACAGGGATACTACGAGCAGTACTTC